A selection of T cell receptor beta chains follows, all from one sample in a study of CD4 T cells in relation to SARS-CoV-2 and coronaviruses. Assay used: immunoSEQ multiplex PCR; TCRdb lists only in-frame clones, some missing. The profile covers tens of thousands of clones, with just over 90% appearing a single time and 0.2% to 0.25% taken by the ten largest. The sample comprised naive CD4+ T cells from PBMCs. The receptor source for this set is a human donor in good health. Both conserved end residues are part of each CDR3. A D gene is named only where the DNA matches it firmly. The size of a clone is reported for some rows only, either as once, few or many, or as a class for expanded clones.

clone_size: -; d_call: -; j_call: TRBJ1-3; v_call: TRBV6-6; cdr3_aa: CASSYGPGNTIYF; cdr3_nt: TGTGCCAGCAGTTACGGTCCCGGAAACACCATATATTTT
clone_size: -; d_call: TRBD1; j_call: TRBJ1-6; v_call: TRBV9; cdr3_aa: CASSQGTGSSLHF; cdr3_nt: TGTGCCAGCAGCCAAGGGACAGGGTCGTCCCTCCACTTT
clone_size: -; d_call: -; j_call: TRBJ1-5; v_call: TRBV7-2; cdr3_aa: CASSLVSDGNQPQHF; cdr3_nt: TGTGCCAGCAGCTTAGTGTCGGACGGTAATCAGCCCCAGCATTTT
clone_size: -; d_call: -; j_call: TRBJ2-7; v_call: TRBV28; cdr3_aa: CASSQRDYEQYF; cdr3_nt: TGTGCCAGCAGCCAAAGGGACTACGAGCAGTACTTC
clone_size: -; d_call: TRBD1; j_call: TRBJ1-1; v_call: TRBV30; cdr3_aa: CASSRGGNTEAFF; cdr3_nt: TGTGCCTCGAGCAGGGGGGGGAACACTGAAGCTTTCTTT
clone_size: -; d_call: -; j_call: TRBJ2-2; v_call: TRBV4-2; cdr3_aa: CASSQGAVGELFF; cdr3_nt: TGTGCCAGCAGCCAAGGGGCGGTCGGGGAGCTGTTTTTT
clone_size: -; d_call: -; j_call: TRBJ1-2; v_call: TRBV5-1; cdr3_aa: CASRWGLYGYTF; cdr3_nt: TGCGCCAGCAGATGGGGACTCTATGGCTACACCTTC
clone_size: -; d_call: -; j_call: TRBJ2-3; v_call: TRBV6-1; cdr3_aa: CASSELGADTQYF; cdr3_nt: TGTGCCAGCAGTGAATTAGGCGCAGATACGCAGTATTTT
clone_size: -; d_call: -; j_call: TRBJ2-7; v_call: TRBV6-2/TRBV6-3; cdr3_aa: CASSYSAGTREQYF; cdr3_nt: TGTGCCAGCAGTTACTCTGCGGGGACTCGAGAGCAGTACTTC
clone_size: -; d_call: -; j_call: TRBJ1-6; v_call: TRBV3-1/TRBV3-2; cdr3_aa: CASSQARVSPLHF; cdr3_nt: TGTGCCAGCAGCCAAGCCAGGGTTTCACCCCTCCACTTT
clone_size: once; d_call: -; j_call: TRBJ1-6; v_call: TRBV15; cdr3_aa: CATSRDRLLLRQYNSPLHF; cdr3_nt: TGTGCCACCAGCAGAGATCGACTCCTACTAAGACAGTATAATTCACCCCTCCACTTT
clone_size: -; d_call: -; j_call: TRBJ1-6; v_call: TRBV6-1; cdr3_aa: CASSDDARSPLHF; cdr3_nt: TGTGCCAGCAGTGACGATGCGCGATCACCCCTCCACTTT
clone_size: -; d_call: -; j_call: TRBJ2-7; v_call: TRBV5-4; cdr3_aa: CASSSRDTPYEQYF; cdr3_nt: TGTGCCAGCAGCTCCCGGGACACACCCTACGAGCAGTACTTC
clone_size: -; d_call: -; j_call: TRBJ1-2; v_call: TRBV27; cdr3_aa: CASSLTRVGYGYTF; cdr3_nt: TGTGCCAGCAGTTTAACCAGGGTGGGGTATGGCTACACCTTC
clone_size: once; d_call: -; j_call: TRBJ1-5; v_call: TRBV6-1; cdr3_aa: CASSEQDSNQPQHF; cdr3_nt: TGTGCCAGCAGTGAACAGGATAGCAATCAGCCCCAGCATTTT